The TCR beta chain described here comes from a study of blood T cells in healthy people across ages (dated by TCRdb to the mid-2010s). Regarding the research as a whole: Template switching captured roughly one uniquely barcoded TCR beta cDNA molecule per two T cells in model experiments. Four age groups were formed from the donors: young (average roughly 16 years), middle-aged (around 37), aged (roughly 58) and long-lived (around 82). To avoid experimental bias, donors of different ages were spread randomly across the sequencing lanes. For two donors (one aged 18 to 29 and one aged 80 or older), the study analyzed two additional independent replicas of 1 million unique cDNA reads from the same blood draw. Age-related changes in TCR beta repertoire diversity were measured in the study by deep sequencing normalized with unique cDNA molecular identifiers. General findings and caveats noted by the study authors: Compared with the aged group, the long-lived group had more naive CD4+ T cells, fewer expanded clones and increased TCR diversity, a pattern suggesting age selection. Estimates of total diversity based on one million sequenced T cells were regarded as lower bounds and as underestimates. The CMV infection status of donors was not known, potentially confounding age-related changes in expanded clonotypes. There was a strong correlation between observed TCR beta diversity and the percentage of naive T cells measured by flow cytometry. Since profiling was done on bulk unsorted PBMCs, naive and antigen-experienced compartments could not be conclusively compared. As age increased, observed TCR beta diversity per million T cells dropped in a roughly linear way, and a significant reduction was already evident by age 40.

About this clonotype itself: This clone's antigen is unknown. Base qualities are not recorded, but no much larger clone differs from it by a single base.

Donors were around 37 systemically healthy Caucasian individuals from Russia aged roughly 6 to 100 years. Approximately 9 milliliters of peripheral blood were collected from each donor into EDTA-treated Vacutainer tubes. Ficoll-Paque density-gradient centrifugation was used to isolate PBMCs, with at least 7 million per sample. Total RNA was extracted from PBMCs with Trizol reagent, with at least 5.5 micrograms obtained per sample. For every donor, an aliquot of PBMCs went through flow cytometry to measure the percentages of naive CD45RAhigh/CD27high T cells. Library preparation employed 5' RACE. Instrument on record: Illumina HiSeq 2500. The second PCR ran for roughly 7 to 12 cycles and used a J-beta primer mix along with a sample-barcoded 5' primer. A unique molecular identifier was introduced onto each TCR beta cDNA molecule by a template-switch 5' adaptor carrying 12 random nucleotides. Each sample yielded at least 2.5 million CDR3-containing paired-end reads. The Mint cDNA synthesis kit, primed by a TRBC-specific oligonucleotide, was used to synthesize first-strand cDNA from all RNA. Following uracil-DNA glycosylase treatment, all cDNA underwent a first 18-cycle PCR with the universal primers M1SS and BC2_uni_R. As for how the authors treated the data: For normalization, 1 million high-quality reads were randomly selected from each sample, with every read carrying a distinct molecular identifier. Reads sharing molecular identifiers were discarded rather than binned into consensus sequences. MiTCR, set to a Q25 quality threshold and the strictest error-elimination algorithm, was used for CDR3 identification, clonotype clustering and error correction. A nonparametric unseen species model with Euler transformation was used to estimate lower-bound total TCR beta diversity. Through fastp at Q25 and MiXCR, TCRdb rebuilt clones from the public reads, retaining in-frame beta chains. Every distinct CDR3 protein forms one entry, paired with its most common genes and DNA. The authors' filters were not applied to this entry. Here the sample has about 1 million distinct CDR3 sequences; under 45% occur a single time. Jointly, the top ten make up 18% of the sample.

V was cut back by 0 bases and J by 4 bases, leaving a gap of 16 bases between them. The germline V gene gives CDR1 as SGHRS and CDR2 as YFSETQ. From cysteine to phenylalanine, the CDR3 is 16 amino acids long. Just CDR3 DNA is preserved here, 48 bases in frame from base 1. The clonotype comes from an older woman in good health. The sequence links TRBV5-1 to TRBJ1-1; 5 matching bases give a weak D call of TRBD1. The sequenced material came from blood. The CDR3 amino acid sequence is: CASSLGSGGVGTEAFF. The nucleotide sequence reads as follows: TGCGCCAGCAGCTTGGGGTCAGGAGGGGTGGGCACTGAAGCTTTCTTT.